These T cell receptor beta chains were read from a single sample in a study of T cells after yellow fever vaccination. Using its own MiXCR run on the 5' RACE reads, TCRdb lists one record per CDR3 protein. Here the sample spans approximately 15,000 distinct CDR3 sequences, about 7.1% being singletons. The sequenced sample was PBMCs, either bulk or a sorted T-cell subset (CD4+, CD8+, memory, or dextramer-sorted; not recorded which), obtained on the day of the yellow fever booster vaccination. The source of these receptors is a man between 18 and 35 years old who received the YFV17D yellow fever vaccine. Both conserved end residues are part of each CDR3. A D gene is named only where the DNA matches it firmly. Size is stated for part of the rows, as once, few or many counts, or as a class when the clone is expanded.

clone size	V gene	D gene	J gene	CDR3 DNA	CDR3 protein
many	TRBV5-4	TRBD1	TRBJ1-3	TGTGCCAGCAGCTTGGCCGGGGGACAGACGCGGCACACCATATATTTT	CASSLAGGQTRHTIYF
.	TRBV20-1	TRBD2	TRBJ2-3	TGCAGTGCCATCCGACTAGCGGGGGAGTCCCGTGATACGCAGTATTTT	CSAIRLAGESRDTQYF
many	TRBV7-9	.	TRBJ1-1	TGTGCCAGCAGCTTAGCGATAACAGGGAACACTGAAGCTTTCTTT	CASSLAITGNTEAFF
many	TRBV7-2	TRBD1	TRBJ1-2	TGTGCCAGCAGCTCTCCCCTCGGAACAGGGGGCTATGGCTACACCTTC	CASSSPLGTGGYGYTF
many	TRBV5-1	TRBD2	TRBJ2-1	TGCGCCAGCGGCCGGACTAGCGGGGGACCCAGCTCCTACAATGAGCAGTTCTTC	CASGRTSGGPSSYNEQFF
many	TRBV28	TRBD1	TRBJ1-2	TGTGCCAGCAGTTTATTCCGGGACAGGGCCGGACGAGAGAGTGGCTACACCTTC	CASSLFRDRAGRESGYTF
medium-sized	TRBV28	TRBD2	TRBJ2-1	TGTGCCAGCAGTTTAGCGGGGGGGAACTACAATGAGCAGTTCTTC	CASSLAGGNYNEQFF
many	TRBV10-3	.	TRBJ2-5	TGTGCCATCAGGGACGGGGTACAAGAGACCCAGTACTTC	CAIRDGVQETQYF
many	TRBV2	.	TRBJ2-1	TGTGCCAGCGATCGGGGGCCTTTTTACAATGAGCAGTTCTTC	CASDRGPFYNEQFF
medium-sized	TRBV20-1	.	TRBJ1-1	TGCAGTGCAAGGGATCCCGAAGCTTTCTTT	CSARDPEAFF
.	TRBV7-2	.	TRBJ2-1	TGTGCCAGCAGCTTAGTAGGGGCAGCTACCTACAATGAGCAGTTCTTC	CASSLVGAATYNEQFF
medium-sized	TRBV5-6	.	TRBJ1-1	TGTGCCAGCAGCTTCCCCCAGAGCAGGATATCGAACACTGAAGCTTTCTTT	CASSFPQSRISNTEAFF
many	TRBV4-3	.	TRBJ1-3	TGCGCCAGCAGCCAAGTTTACGGTGGAAACACCATATATTTT	CASSQVYGGNTIYF
medium-sized	TRBV12-5	TRBD2	TRBJ2-3	TGTGCTAGTGGGACCGGGACTAGCGGGGGTCTTTTTATGGATACGCAGTATTTT	CASGTGTSGGLFMDTQYF
medium-sized	TRBV5-5	.	TRBJ2-5	TGTGCCAGCAGCTTCCAAGAGACCCAGTACTTC	CASSFQETQYF
many	TRBV6-2/TRBV6-3	.	TRBJ2-1	TGTGCCAGCAGACCGGGGTCCCCCTACAATGAGCAGTTCTTC	CASRPGSPYNEQFF
many	TRBV7-8	TRBD1	TRBJ2-6	TGTGCCAGCAGCTTAGAGACAGGGGGAATTTGGCTAGGGGCCAACGTCCTGACTTTC	CASSLETGGIWLGANVLTF
many	TRBV15	.	TRBJ1-2	TGTGCCACCAGCAGAGACAGGCAAGGCTACGGCTACACCTTC	CATSRDRQGYGYTF
medium-sized	TRBV4-3	.	TRBJ1-3	TGCGCCAGCAGCCAAGATGGGGAATCCTCTGGAAACACCATATATTTT	CASSQDGESSGNTIYF
many	TRBV5-1	.	TRBJ2-2	TGCGCCAGCAGCTACCTAGCGCCTACCGCGAACACCGGGGAGCTGTTTTTT	CASSYLAPTANTGELFF
many	TRBV19	TRBD1	TRBJ1-1	TGTGCCTGTTCCCCGGACAGGGTAAGAGGCACTGAAGCTTTCTTT	CACSPDRVRGTEAFF
many	TRBV20-1	.	TRBJ2-2	TGCAGTGCTAGAGTAGGGGGGAACACCGGGGAGCTGTTTTTT	CSARVGGNTGELFF
many	TRBV5-4	.	TRBJ2-1	TGTGCCAGCAGCTTGGCCCTAGTTGGAATTTACAATGAGCAGTTCTTC	CASSLALVGIYNEQFF
many	TRBV6-2/TRBV6-3	TRBD1	TRBJ1-3	TGTGCCAGCAGTTACGTGGGACAGTCTGACGGAAACACCATATATTTT	CASSYVGQSDGNTIYF
medium-sized	TRBV4-2	TRBD2	TRBJ2-2	TGTGCCAGCGGGCGGGGGGGCAACACCGGGGAGCTGTTTTTT	CASGRGGNTGELFF